A selection of T cell receptor beta chains follows, all from one sample in a study of OX40 agonist ivuxolimab in advanced cancers. Method: immunoSEQ multiplex PCR; TCRdb's copy keeps in-frame clones and lacks some. This table has some 97,000 clones, over 75% appearing once. This specimen was CD4+ or CD8+ T cells sorted from blood, taken in a trial of the OX40 agonist ivuxolimab. The receptors come from an adult with an advanced solid tumor such as melanoma, head and neck, liver or kidney cancer. The CDR3 runs from the conserved cysteine through the conserved F or W. Fields, in order: clone size, J gene, D gene, V gene, CDR3 DNA, CDR3 protein. D genes are given only for firm matches. Where a row states a size, it is once, few, many or the class of an expanded clone; other rows omit it.

clone_size: once
j_call: TRBJ2-6
d_call: NA
v_call: TRBV28
cdr3_nt: TGTGCCAGCGGCCCCCTAGCATCTGGGGCCAACGTCCTGACTTTC
cdr3_aa: CASGPLASGANVLTF

clone_size: NA
j_call: TRBJ1-4
d_call: NA
v_call: TRBV6-6
cdr3_nt: TGTGCCAGCCGACGGACCGACGAAAAACTGTTTTTT
cdr3_aa: CASRRTDEKLFF

clone_size: once
j_call: TRBJ1-4
d_call: NA
v_call: TRBV7-9
cdr3_nt: TGTGCCAGCAGCACTTCCGGGACCCTAATAAAACTGTTTTTT
cdr3_aa: CASSTSGTLIKLFF

clone_size: NA
j_call: TRBJ2-2
d_call: TRBD2
v_call: TRBV28
cdr3_nt: TGTGCCAGCAGATACTCTAGCGGGAGGCGAGGGACCGGGGAGCTGTTTTTT
cdr3_aa: CASRYSSGRRGTGELFF

clone_size: NA
j_call: TRBJ2-5
d_call: TRBD2
v_call: TRBV5-1
cdr3_nt: TGCGCCAGCAGCTCGCTAGGGACTAGCGGGATAAAGACCCAGTACTTC
cdr3_aa: CASSSLGTSGIKTQYF

clone_size: few
j_call: TRBJ1-5
d_call: NA
v_call: TRBV7-8
cdr3_nt: TGTGCCAGCAGCAAAGCTACAGGAGGACAAAGGCCCCAGCATTTT
cdr3_aa: CASSKATGGQRPQHF

clone_size: NA
j_call: TRBJ2-7
d_call: TRBD1
v_call: TRBV5-1
cdr3_nt: TGCGCCAGCAGCTCGACAGGGGCCGTCTACGAGCAGTACTTC
cdr3_aa: CASSSTGAVYEQYF

clone_size: NA
j_call: TRBJ1-5
d_call: TRBD1
v_call: TRBV27
cdr3_nt: TGTGCCAGCAGGGACAGGGAATATAGCAATCAGCCCCAGCATTTT
cdr3_aa: CASRDREYSNQPQHF

clone_size: NA
j_call: TRBJ2-4
d_call: TRBD2
v_call: TRBV9
cdr3_nt: TGTGCCAGCAGCGGAAGACTAGCGGGAGACGAAAACATTCAGTACTTC
cdr3_aa: CASSGRLAGDENIQYF

clone_size: NA
j_call: TRBJ2-2
d_call: TRBD2
v_call: TRBV7-7
cdr3_nt: TGTGCCAGCAGCCCGGGGGGACCCGGGGAGCTGTTTTTT
cdr3_aa: CASSPGGPGELFF

clone_size: NA
j_call: TRBJ2-3
d_call: NA
v_call: TRBV18
cdr3_nt: TGTGCCAGCTCACCAACGAGGGCTGCTACTGTCGCAGATACGCAGTATTTT
cdr3_aa: CASSPTRAATVADTQYF

clone_size: NA
j_call: TRBJ1-4
d_call: NA
v_call: TRBV7-9
cdr3_nt: TGTGCCAGCAGCTTATTCGGCTCAGGTGCAACTAATGAAAAACTGTTTTTT
cdr3_aa: CASSLFGSGATNEKLFF

clone_size: NA
j_call: TRBJ2-7
d_call: TRBD1
v_call: TRBV6-5
cdr3_nt: TGTGCCAGCAGTAAAGACAGGGGGGTCTCCTACGAGCAGTACTTC
cdr3_aa: CASSKDRGVSYEQYF

clone_size: once
j_call: TRBJ1-2
d_call: NA
v_call: TRBV2
cdr3_nt: TGTGCCAGCAGTGCTCGCCGGAACTATGGCTACACCTTC
cdr3_aa: CASSARRNYGYTF

clone_size: once
j_call: TRBJ2-1
d_call: NA
v_call: TRBV7-2
cdr3_nt: TGTGCCAGCAGCACGAGAAGGGTCAAGAACAATGAGCAGTTCTTC
cdr3_aa: CASSTRRVKNNEQFF

clone_size: NA
j_call: TRBJ1-2
d_call: NA
v_call: TRBV28
cdr3_nt: TGTGGAGATTTTTCCCCGAACTATGGCTACACCTTC
cdr3_aa: CGDFSPNYGYTF

clone_size: NA
j_call: TRBJ2-3
d_call: TRBD2
v_call: TRBV28
cdr3_nt: TGTGCCAGCAGACTATTTAGCGGGGCTCCCACAGATACGCAGTATTTT
cdr3_aa: CASRLFSGAPTDTQYF

clone_size: once
j_call: TRBJ2-4
d_call: NA
v_call: TRBV2
cdr3_nt: TGTGCCAGCAGTGAAGCATTTTATTGGGGGGCGGCCAAAAACATTCAGTACTTC
cdr3_aa: CASSEAFYWGAAKNIQYF

clone_size: NA
j_call: TRBJ2-7
d_call: TRBD1
v_call: TRBV30
cdr3_nt: TGTGCCTGTAAGAGGGGGCCATACGAGCAGTACTTC
cdr3_aa: CACKRGPYEQYF

clone_size: NA
j_call: TRBJ2-7
d_call: NA
v_call: TRBV10-3
cdr3_nt: TGTGCCATCAGTGAGACAGCGGGTAACTCCTACGAGCAGTACTTC
cdr3_aa: CAISETAGNSYEQYF

clone_size: NA
j_call: TRBJ1-5
d_call: NA
v_call: TRBV6-6
cdr3_nt: TGTGCCAGCAGCCTCCCAGGGAATAGCAATCAGCCCCAGCATTTT
cdr3_aa: CASSLPGNSNQPQHF

clone_size: NA
j_call: TRBJ2-1
d_call: TRBD2
v_call: TRBV18
cdr3_nt: TGTGCCAGCCATAATTCCCTTGGACTAGCGAGCTACAATGAGCAGTTCTTC
cdr3_aa: CASHNSLGLASYNEQFF

clone_size: NA
j_call: TRBJ2-2
d_call: NA
v_call: TRBV15
cdr3_nt: TGTGCCACCAGCAGAGATCGGTTGGGCACCGGGGAGCTGTTTTTT
cdr3_aa: CATSRDRLGTGELFF

clone_size: once
j_call: TRBJ1-3
d_call: NA
v_call: TRBV4-1
cdr3_nt: TGCGCCAGCAGCCAAGGGACGGCGGGGCTCTCTGGAAACACCATATATTTT
cdr3_aa: CASSQGTAGLSGNTIYF

clone_size: NA
j_call: TRBJ2-7
d_call: TRBD2
v_call: TRBV27
cdr3_nt: TGTGCCAGCAGACAGAGCGGGAGTCACTCCTACGAGCAGTACTTC
cdr3_aa: CASRQSGSHSYEQYF

clone_size: NA
j_call: TRBJ1-5
d_call: TRBD1
v_call: TRBV6-1
cdr3_nt: TGTGCCAGCAGAGACAGGGGAGGCAATCAGCCCCAGCATTTT
cdr3_aa: CASRDRGGNQPQHF

clone_size: NA
j_call: TRBJ2-3
d_call: NA
v_call: TRBV9
cdr3_nt: TGTGCCAGCAGCGTAGTAGGGACAGATACGCAGTATTTT
cdr3_aa: CASSVVGTDTQYF

clone_size: NA
j_call: TRBJ1-1
d_call: NA
v_call: TRBV5-1
cdr3_nt: TGCGCCAGCAGCTTCCGATCGGGGGACACTGAAGCTTTCTTT
cdr3_aa: CASSFRSGDTEAFF

clone_size: NA
j_call: TRBJ2-1
d_call: TRBD2
v_call: TRBV28
cdr3_nt: TGTGCCAGCAGGTGGGGACTAGCGGGAACCCGGGGTGAGCAGTTCTTC
cdr3_aa: CASRWGLAGTRGEQFF